This T cell receptor beta chain was found in a study of Tregs in tolerant kidney transplant recipients. Study-wide results and limits: Biological reproducibility was not directly addressed in this study.

Data came from immunoSEQ multiplex PCR; TCRdb stores just in-frame clones and leaves some out. This table lists under 35,000 clones. Related graft donors supplied nonmyeloablative bone marrow transplants, and mixed chimerism was transient. In the case of this clone: Antigen unknown. The CDR3 end falls 3 residues outside the read, so it is completed with the germline J gene.

CDR3 length: 14 amino acids. V dropped 5 bases and J dropped 3 bases, with 13 bases sitting between them. CDR1 is SEHNR, CDR2 FQNEAQ, per germline (reference sequence). The TCR comes from a human patient who received a combined kidney and bone marrow transplant. The T cells may partly be graft donor cells. Sequenced material: CD4+ T cells from blood (PBMCs), taken 24 months after the transplant. This chain connects TRBV7-9 to TRBJ1-2; D perhaps matches TRBD1 (6 bases). CDR3 amino acids: CASSPQGMDYGYTF. Partial CDR3 DNA: TGTGCCAGCAGCCCCCAGGGGATGGACTATGGC.